This T cell receptor beta chain was obtained from a study of T cell responses to AZD1222 COVID-19 vaccine. Note on this clone: What it binds is unknown.

Study results and caveats: Every sample of the repertoires postdated the peak T cell response. It should be noted that donors were predominantly white British and more often female, and clonal diversity was possibly underestimated.

CDR1 SGHNT and CDR2 YENEEA come from the germline V gene. This CDR3 has 16 amino acids. V dropped 7 bases and J dropped 3 bases, with 22 bases sitting between them. The study pooled second doses at about 4 or about 12 weeks. Assay used: immunoSEQ multiplex PCR; TCRdb lists only in-frame clones, some missing. Among 150,000 or so clones listed, roughly nine tenths were seen once. This chain links TRBV11-3 with TRBJ2-7; D perhaps matches TRBD2 (5 bases). This sequence originates from an adult who received the AZD1222 COVID-19 vaccine. The sample in question was peripheral blood, obtained 28 days after the second AZD1222 dose. The CDR3 DNA reads TGTGCCAGCACTCTGGACTGTACCGCCAGCCACTACGAGCAGTACTTC. Translation: CASTLDCTASHYEQYF.